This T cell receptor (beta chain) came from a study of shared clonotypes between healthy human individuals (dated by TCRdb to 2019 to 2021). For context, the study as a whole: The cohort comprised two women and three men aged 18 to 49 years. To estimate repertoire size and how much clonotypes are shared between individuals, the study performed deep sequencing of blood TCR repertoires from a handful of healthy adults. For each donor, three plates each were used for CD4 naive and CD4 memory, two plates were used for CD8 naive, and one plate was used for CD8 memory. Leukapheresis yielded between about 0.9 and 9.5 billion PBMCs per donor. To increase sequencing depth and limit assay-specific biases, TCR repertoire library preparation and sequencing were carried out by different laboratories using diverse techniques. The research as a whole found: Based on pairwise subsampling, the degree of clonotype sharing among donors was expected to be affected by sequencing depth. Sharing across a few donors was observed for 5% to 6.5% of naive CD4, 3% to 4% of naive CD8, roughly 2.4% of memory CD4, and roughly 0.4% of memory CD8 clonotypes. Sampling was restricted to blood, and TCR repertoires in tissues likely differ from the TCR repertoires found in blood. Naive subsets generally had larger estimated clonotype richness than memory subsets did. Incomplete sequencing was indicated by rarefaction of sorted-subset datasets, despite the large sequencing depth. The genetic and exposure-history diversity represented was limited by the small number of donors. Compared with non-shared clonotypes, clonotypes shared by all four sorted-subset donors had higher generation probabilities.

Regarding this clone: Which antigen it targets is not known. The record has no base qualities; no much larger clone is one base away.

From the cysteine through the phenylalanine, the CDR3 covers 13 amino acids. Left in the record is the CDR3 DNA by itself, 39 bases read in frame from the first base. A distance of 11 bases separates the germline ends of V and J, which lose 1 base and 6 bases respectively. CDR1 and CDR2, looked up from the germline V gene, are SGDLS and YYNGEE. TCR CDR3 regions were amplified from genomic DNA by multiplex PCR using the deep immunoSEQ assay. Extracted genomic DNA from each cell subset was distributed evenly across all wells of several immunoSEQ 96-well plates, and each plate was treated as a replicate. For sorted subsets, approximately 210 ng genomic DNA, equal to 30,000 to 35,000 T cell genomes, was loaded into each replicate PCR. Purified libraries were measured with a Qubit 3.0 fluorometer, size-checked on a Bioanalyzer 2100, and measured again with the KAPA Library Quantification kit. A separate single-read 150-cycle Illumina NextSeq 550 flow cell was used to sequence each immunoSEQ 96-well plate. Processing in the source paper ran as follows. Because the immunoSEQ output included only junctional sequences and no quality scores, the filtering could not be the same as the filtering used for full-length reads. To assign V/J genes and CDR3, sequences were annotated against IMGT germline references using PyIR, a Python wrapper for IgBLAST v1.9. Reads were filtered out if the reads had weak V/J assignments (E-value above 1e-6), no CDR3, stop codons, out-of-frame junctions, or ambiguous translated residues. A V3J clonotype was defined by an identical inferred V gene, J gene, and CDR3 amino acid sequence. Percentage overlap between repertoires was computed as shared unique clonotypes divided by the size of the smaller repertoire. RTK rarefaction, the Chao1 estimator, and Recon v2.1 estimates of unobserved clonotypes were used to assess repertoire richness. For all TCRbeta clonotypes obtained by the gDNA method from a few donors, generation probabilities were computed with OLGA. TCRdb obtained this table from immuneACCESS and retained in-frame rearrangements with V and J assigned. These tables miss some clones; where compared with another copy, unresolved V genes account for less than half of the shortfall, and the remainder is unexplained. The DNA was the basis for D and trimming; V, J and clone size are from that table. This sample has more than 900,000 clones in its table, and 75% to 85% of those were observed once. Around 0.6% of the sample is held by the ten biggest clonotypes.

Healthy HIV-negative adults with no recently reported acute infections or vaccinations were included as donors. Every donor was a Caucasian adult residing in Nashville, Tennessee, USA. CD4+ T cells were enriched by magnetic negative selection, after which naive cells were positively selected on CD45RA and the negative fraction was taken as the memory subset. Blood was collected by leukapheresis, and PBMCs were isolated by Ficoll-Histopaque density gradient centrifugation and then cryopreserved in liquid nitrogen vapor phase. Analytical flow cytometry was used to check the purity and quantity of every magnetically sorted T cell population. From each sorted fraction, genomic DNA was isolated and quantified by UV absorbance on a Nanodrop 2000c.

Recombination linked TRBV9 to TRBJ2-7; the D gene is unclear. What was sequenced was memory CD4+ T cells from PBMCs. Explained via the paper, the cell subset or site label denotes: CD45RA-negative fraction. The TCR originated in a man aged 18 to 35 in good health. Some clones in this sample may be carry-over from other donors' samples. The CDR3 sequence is CASSVSGWGEQYF. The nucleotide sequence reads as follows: TGTGCCAGCAGCGTAAGTGGATGGGGCGAGCAGTACTTC.